Listed here are 18 T cell receptor beta chains from one sample, sequenced in a study of cytomegalovirus exposure and HLA in healthy donors. It was with 60 Vbeta and 13 Jbeta primers that the PCR ran. Sequenced by immunoSEQ multiplex PCR; TCRdb stores in-frame clones only, minus some. The sample holds around 150,000 clones, under 75% seen once. Sequencing was performed on PBMCs. The source is a woman aged 40-49 years in good health and CMV-seronegative.

The CDR3 DNA reads TGTGCCAGCAGCTTAAGGACGGGGCTAGCGGGTAACAATGAGCAGTTCTTC. It translates to CASSLRTGLAGNNEQFF. The chain is built from TRBV7-3 and TRBJ2-1, with 8 bases identical to TRBD2. Germline values: CDR1 SGHTA, CDR2 FQGTGA. V dropped 1 base and J dropped 5; count of bases not matched to a gene: 10. CDR3 length: 17 residues. The full variable domain, completed using reference TRBV7-3 and TRBJ2-1, is GAGVSQTPSNKVTEKGKYVELRCDPISGHTALYWYRQSLGQGPEFLIYFQGTGAADDSGLPNDRFFAVRPEGSVSTLKIQRTERGDSAVYLCASSLRTGLAGNNEQFFGPGTRLTVL.

The CDR3 loop is CASNRPPGLATGELFF. The CDR3 DNA reads as TGTGCCAGCAATCGGCCTCCGGGACTAGCGACCGGGGAGCTGTTTTTT. This chain connects TRBV28 to TRBJ2-2; 10 bases are a match to TRBD2. There are 16 residues in the CDR3. The germline CDR1 and CDR2 sequences are MDHEN and SYDVKM. V lost 7 bases, J lost 5 bases, and 10 bases stayed unmatched.

This rearrangement joins TRBV4-2 to TRBJ1-6; D is unresolved. This CDR3 contains 19 residues. Germline loops: CDR1 LGHNA, CDR2 YNFKEQ. Trimming pared 0 bases from V and 3 bases from J, leaving 18 bases between. The CDR3 sequence is CASSQDSPATGFYNSPLHF. In DNA, the CDR3 is TGTGCCAGCAGCCAAGATTCTCCGGCGACCGGGTTCTATAATTCACCCCTCCACTTT.

CDR3 nucleotide sequence: TGTGCCAGTAGGAGGGCGGGACAGCCCCAGCATTTT. Translating it yields CASRRAGQPQHF. The V gene is TRBV2, the J gene TRBJ1-5; D not resolved. Germline loops: CDR1 SNHLY, CDR2 FYNNEI. This CDR3 comprises 12 residues. The V gene lost 9 bases and the J gene lost 7 bases, with 13 bases spanning the gap.

In nucleotides, the CDR3 is TGTGCCAGCAGCCTCCGACAGGGGGCGAGGTACGAGCAGTACTTC. It is translated as CASSLRQGARYEQYF. J is TRBJ2-7 and V is TRBV4-2; 10 nucleotides agree with TRBD1. J lost 4 bases, V lost 4 bases, and 7 bases had no gene match. Germline V gene data show CDR1 as LGHNA and CDR2 as YNFKEQ. The CDR3 runs 15 residues.

V is TRBV5-1 and J is TRBJ1-1, with D hard to call. From germline, CDR1 is SGHRS and CDR2 YFSETQ. The length of the CDR3 is 16 residues. The V gene lost 0 bases and the J gene lost 0 bases, with 12 bases spanning the gap. CDR3 protein: CASSLVASVMNTEAFF. Written as DNA, the CDR3 is TGCGCCAGCAGCTTGGTCGCTAGTGTTATGAACACTGAAGCTTTCTTT.

This clone was detected only a few times. The chain uses TRBV7-8 and TRBJ1-6; D might be TRBD1 (5 bases). The CDR3 has 14 residues. V lost 3 bases, J lost 6 bases, and 9 bases lay in between. Germline V CDR1 and CDR2: SGHVS, FQNEAQ. In nucleotides, the CDR3 is TGTGCCAGCAGCTTTGACAGATTTAATTCACCCCTCCACTTT. Amino acid sequence: CASSFDRFNSPLHF.

The rearrangement joins TRBV6-5 to TRBJ1-1, with 8 bases identical to TRBD1. CDR1 and CDR2 from the germline V gene are MNHEY and SVGAGI. Trimming cost V 0 bases and J 5 bases; bases outside gene matches: 2. The CDR3 sequence is 14 residues long. CDR3 sequence (DNA): TGTGCCAGCAGTTACTCCAGGGGGCATACTGAAGCTTTCTTT. Its translation: CASSYSRGHTEAFF.

The CDR3: CASTPQGSGYGYTF. The CDR3, as DNA: TGTGCCAGCACCCCACAGGGGAGCGGCTATGGCTACACCTTC. This chain connects TRBV5-4 to TRBJ1-2; 7 bases align to TRBD1. Trimming took 6 bases from V and 4 from J; bases not matched to a gene: 9. CDR3 length: 14 amino acids. Germline CDR1 reads SGHNT; CDR2 reads YYREEE (reference sequence). Variable domain in full (rest from reference TRBV5-4 and TRBJ1-2): ETGVTQSPTHLIKTRGQQVTLRCSSQSGHNTVSWYQQALGQGPQFIFQYYREEENGRGNFPPRFSGLQFPNYSSELNVNALELDDSALYLCASTPQGSGYGYTFGSGTRLTVV.

The genes are TRBV7-2 and TRBJ1-1, with 7 bases fitting TRBD1. Looked up from germline, CDR1 is SGHTA and CDR2 is FQGNSA. The CDR3 covers 12 residues. J was trimmed by 11 bases and V by 5 bases; bases with no gene match: 8. Here the CDR3 reads CASSADRVYAFF. CDR3 in DNA: TGTGCCAGCAGCGCCGACAGGGTGTATGCTTTCTTT.

The V call is TRBV11-2, the J call TRBJ1-3; D gene unclear. Germline V gene lookup returns CDR1 SGHAT and CDR2 FQNNGV. This CDR3 is built from 16 residues. V lost 1 base and J lost 0, with 10 bases in between. The CDR3 nucleotides are TGTGCCAGCAGCTTAGGAACGGGAAGCTCTGGAAACACCATATATTTT. Residues: CASSLGTGSSGNTIYF.

The chain joins TRBV4-1 to TRBJ2-7, with 8 bases fitting TRBD1. This CDR3 comprises 15 residues. The trim removed 0 bases at V and 5 bases at J, leaving 6 bases unmatched. CDR1 and CDR2 from the germline V gene are MGHRA and YSYEKL. The CDR3 nucleotides read TGCGCCAGCAGCCAAGACCCGACAGGGGCGGACGAGCAGTACTTC. Amino acids: CASSQDPTGADEQYF.

This chain links TRBV9 with TRBJ2-7; the match to TRBD2 covers 7 bases. CDR1 and CDR2 from the germline V gene are SGDLS and YYNGEE. Germline trimming cut 1 base from V and 3 bases from J; bases unmatched to any gene: 7. The CDR3 length is 15 residues. The CDR3 bases are TGTGCCAGCAGCGTATCCAGCGGGAATGTCTACGAGCAGTACTTC. It specifies CASSVSSGNVYEQYF.

The rearrangement joins TRBV5-8 to TRBJ1-2, with 7 bases lining up with TRBD1. Trimming took 2 bases from V and 1 from J; bases not matched to a gene: 14. This CDR3 contains 18 residues. Germline CDR1 and CDR2: SGHTS and YDEGEE. CDR3 sequence reads: CASSFPLQPGQNNYGYTF. The CDR3 coding sequence is TGTGCCAGCAGCTTCCCCCTACAACCGGGACAGAATAACTATGGCTACACCTTC.

This chain joins TRBV28 and TRBJ1-3; a weak D match, TRBD1 (5 bases). The CDR3 extends over 15 amino acids. Germline V lookup: CDR1 MDHEN, CDR2 SYDVKM. The V and J ends lost 4 bases and 1 base respectively, with 11 bases between them. CDR3 bases: TGTGCCAGCAGTTCCGGGGGTTTATCTGGAAACACCATATATTTT. Protein product: CASSSGGLSGNTIYF.

The gene calls are TRBV11-1 and TRBJ2-7, with TRBD2 matching over 10 bases. Germline V gene lookup returns CDR1 SGHAT and CDR2 FQDESV (reference sequence). The V gene end was trimmed by 4 bases and the J gene end by 5 bases; junction bases not matched to a gene: 11. CDR3 length equals 16 residues. CDR3 region: CASSSRTSGQGNEQYF. CDR3 coding DNA: TGTGCCAGCAGCTCGAGGACTAGCGGACAAGGCAACGAGCAGTACTTC.

V and J are TRBV2 and TRBJ2-5; tentatively, D is TRBD2 (7 bases). Germline-derived CDR1 and CDR2 are SNHLY and FYNNEI. With 8 bases removed from V and 5 bases from J, the gap between germline ends came to 15 bases. This CDR3 has 13 amino acids. Here the CDR3 reads CASSRGAGETQYF. CDR3 coding DNA: TGTGCCAGCTCCCGGGGGGCCGGGGAGACCCAGTACTTC.

This clone has just a few counts. The rearrangement links TRBV27 to TRBJ1-6, with TRBD1 identical over 12 bases. The germline V gene encodes CDR1 MNHEY and CDR2 SMNVEV (reference sequence). This CDR3 spans 17 amino acids. Trimming took 4 bases from V and 9 from J; bases not matched to a gene: 10. The CDR3, as DNA: TGTGCCAGCAGTTCCGGGGGGACAGGGGGCAATGGTTCACCCCTCCACTTT. Protein sequence: CASSSGGTGGNGSPLHF.